One sample yielded the 6 T cell receptor beta chains listed below, sequenced in a study of blood T cell repertoires in COVID-19. TCRdb's table, derived via immunoSEQ multiplex PCR, lists solely in-frame clones and lacks some. Of roughly 360,000 clones listed, more than 75% are singletons. Input material: PBMCs or T cells enriched from blood (not recorded which). These TCRs come from a man younger than 45 who had recovered from COVID-19.

This chain joins TRBV19 and TRBJ1-1; unclear D gene. Germline V CDR1 and CDR2: LNHDA, SQIVND (reference sequence). The germline V and J ends were trimmed by 5 bases and 4 bases, with 11 bases remaining between them. This CDR3 comprises 13 residues. In nucleotides, the CDR3 is TGTGCCAGTAGTCTTGGCGGGAGCACTGAAGCTTTCTTT. It encodes CASSLGGSTEAFF. The full variable domain, completed using reference TRBV19 and TRBJ1-1, is DGGITQSPKYLFRKEGQNVTLSCEQNLNHDAMYWYRQDPGQGLRLIYYSQIVNDFQKGDIAEGYSVSREKKESFPLTVTSAQKNPTAFYLCASSLGGSTEAFFGQGTRLTVV.

The chain links TRBV7-2 to TRBJ1-2; TRBD1 might be the D (6 bases). The germline V gene encodes CDR1 SGHTA and CDR2 FQGNSA. The CDR3 contains 16 residues. V dropped 0 bases and J dropped 0 bases, with 11 bases sitting between them. CDR3 region: CASSLASDSPNYGYTF. CDR3 DNA sequence: TGTGCCAGCAGCTTAGCGTCGGACAGCCCTAACTATGGCTACACCTTC.

The chain has TRBV7-6 and TRBJ2-5; possibly TRBD2 for D (6 bases). Trimming took 6 bases from V and 1 from J, leaving 15 bases between them. This CDR3 region has 15 residues. Germline CDR1 is SGHVS and CDR2 is FNYEAQ. The CDR3 loop is CASSKSRELQETQYF. CDR3 sequence (DNA): TGTGCCAGCAGTAAATCCCGGGAGCTCCAAGAGACCCAGTACTTC.

The CDR3, as DNA: TGTGCCTGGACCGCGACCTATAATTCACCCCTCCACTTT. Translating gives CAWTATYNSPLHF. This chain uses TRBV30 with TRBJ1-6; D gene unclear. Germline loops: CDR1 GTSNPN, CDR2 SVGIG (reference sequence). The CDR3 runs to 13 residues. V was cut by 4 bases and J by 2 bases, with 6 bases left in between.

This clone was seen a few times. The CDR3 protein is CSVRLAGEVTYEQYF. The CDR3 DNA follows: TGCAGCGTCAGACTAGCGGGTGAGGTTACCTACGAGCAGTACTTC. The rearrangement links TRBV29-1 to TRBJ2-7; the match to TRBD2 covers 10 bases. V shed 6 bases and J 2 bases; nucleotides not matched to a gene: 10. CDR1 and CDR2 (germline): SQVTM, ANQGSEA. The CDR3 runs to 15 residues.

The rearrangement joins TRBV28 to TRBJ1-5, with D possibly TRBD1 on 6 matching bases. Looked up from germline, CDR1 is MDHEN and CDR2 is SYDVKM. The CDR3 consists of 16 residues. The V end was cut by 5 bases, the J end by 0 bases, with 14 bases between. CDR3 in DNA: TGTGCCAGCAGTCGCCAGATGGGGGCTAGCAATCAGCCCCAGCATTTT. This gives the protein CASSRQMGASNQPQHF.